A selection of T cell receptor beta chains follows, all from one sample in a study of shared clonotypes between healthy human individuals. Some clones are missing from TCRdb's copy, which holds only in-frame ones; the method was immunoSEQ multiplex PCR. Here the sample spans hundreds of thousands of clones, around three quarters being singletons. Source material: memory CD4+ T cells sorted from blood. Receptors were obtained from a woman in her twenties or thirties in good health. Each CDR3 is given with its conserved first and last residue. A D gene is named only where the DNA matches it firmly. A row's size may be missing; if present it is once, few, many or a size class.

CDR3aa	CDR3nt	d_gene	v_gene	abundance	j_gene
CASSYGEFPSYGEQFF	TGTGCCAGCAGTTACGGGGAGTTCCCCTCCTACGGTGAGCAGTTCTTC	NA	TRBV6-5	NA	TRBJ2-1
CASRRAPGAFF	TGTGCCAGCAGACGGGCCCCTGGAGCTTTCTTT	NA	TRBV7-9	NA	TRBJ1-1
CASSGAQTGTGELFF	TGCGCCAGCAGTGGGGCGCAGACTGGAACCGGGGAGCTGTTTTTT	NA	TRBV10-1	once	TRBJ2-2
CASSLDREVQFF	TGTGCCAGCAGCTTAGATAGGGAGGTACAGTTCTTC	NA	TRBV11-3	NA	TRBJ2-1
CASSPGGLTNTEAFF	TGTGCCAGCTCACCGGGCGGTTTGACGAACACTGAAGCTTTCTTT	NA	TRBV18	NA	TRBJ1-1
CASSLAHTSAPYNEQFF	TGTGCCAGCAGCTTAGCCCATACTAGCGCCCCCTACAATGAGCAGTTCTTC	TRBD2	TRBV7-3	NA	TRBJ2-1
CASSVSWGSTEAFF	TGTGCCAGCAGCGTTTCGTGGGGTTCCACTGAAGCTTTCTTT	NA	TRBV9	NA	TRBJ1-1
CASIYGRNTEAFF	TGTGCCAGCATTTACGGCCGGAACACTGAAGCTTTCTTT	NA	TRBV6-1	NA	TRBJ1-1
CASSPRWGGTIYF	TGTGCCAGCAGTCCCCGGTGGGGTGGGACCATATATTTT	NA	TRBV28	NA	TRBJ1-3
CASIAPRRGTEAFF	TGTGCCAGCATTGCCCCGAGGCGGGGCACTGAAGCTTTCTTT	NA	TRBV19	NA	TRBJ1-1
CASSLGYTPYNEQFF	TGCGCCAGCAGCTTGGGTTACACCCCCTACAATGAGCAGTTCTTC	NA	TRBV5-1	NA	TRBJ2-1
CASSRRLSNPDTQYF	TGTGCCAGCAGCCGGCGACTGAGCAACCCAGATACGCAGTATTTT	NA	TRBV13	NA	TRBJ2-3
CASSEGDRDTGELFF	TGTGCCAGCAGTGAAGGGGATAGGGACACCGGGGAGCTGTTTTTT	NA	TRBV6-1	NA	TRBJ2-2
CASKKQGAGTYEQYF	TGTGCCAGCAAAAAACAGGGGGCCGGGACCTACGAGCAGTACTTC	TRBD1	TRBV2	NA	TRBJ2-7
CASSQVHASGIHEQYF	TGCGCCAGCAGCCAAGTACATGCGTCTGGGATCCACGAGCAGTACTTC	NA	TRBV4-1	NA	TRBJ2-7
CASSIGLPETQYF	TGTGCCAGTAGTATTGGGCTGCCAGAGACCCAGTACTTC	NA	TRBV19	NA	TRBJ2-5
CASSLGTGYEQYF	TGTGCCAGCAGCCTTGGGACAGGCTACGAGCAGTACTTC	TRBD1	TRBV5-4	NA	TRBJ2-7
CASSLDRNTDTQYF	TGCGCCAGCAGCCTGGACAGAAACACAGATACGCAGTATTTT	NA	TRBV5-1	NA	TRBJ2-3
CASSPLPGTGGIGEAFF	TGTGCCAGCAGTCCGCTCCCCGGGACAGGGGGCATTGGTGAAGCTTTCTTT	TRBD1	TRBV28	NA	TRBJ1-1
CASSFFPQGGEKLFF	TGTGCCAGCAGTTTCTTCCCCCAGGGGGGTGAAAAACTGTTTTTT	TRBD1	TRBV27	NA	TRBJ1-4
CASSECLRQNQPQHF	TGTGCCAGCAGTGAATGTTTGCGGCAGAATCAGCCCCAGCATTTT	NA	TRBV25-1	NA	TRBJ1-5
CAWSPGDNSNQPQHF	TGTGCCTGGAGTCCGGGGGACAATAGCAATCAGCCCCAGCATTTT	NA	TRBV30	NA	TRBJ1-5
CASSPTGGYGYTF	TGTGCCAGCAGTCCGACAGGGGGTTATGGCTACACCTTC	TRBD1	TRBV7-9	NA	TRBJ1-2
CASGLRGLGDANTGELFF	TGTGCTAGTGGCCTGAGGGGACTCGGGGACGCGAACACCGGGGAGCTGTTTTTT	NA	TRBV12-5	few	TRBJ2-2
CASSSGQGGGTEAFF	TGCGCCAGCAGCTCGGGACAGGGAGGGGGGACTGAAGCTTTCTTT	TRBD1	TRBV5-1	NA	TRBJ1-1
CASRDLSKGNEQFF	TGCGCCAGCAGGGACCTCTCCAAGGGCAATGAGCAGTTCTTC	NA	TRBV10-2	NA	TRBJ2-1
CASIIRGTGGNYGYTF	TGTGCCAGCATTATCCGTGGGACAGGGGGCAACTATGGCTACACCTTC	TRBD1	TRBV28	NA	TRBJ1-2
CASTLSWKRGEAFF	TGTGCCAGCACTCTTTCGTGGAAAAGGGGTGAAGCTTTCTTT	NA	TRBV27	NA	TRBJ1-1
CASSWVPVSAETQYF	TGCGCCAGCAGCTGGGTGCCTGTTTCGGCGGAGACCCAGTACTTC	NA	TRBV5-1	NA	TRBJ2-5
CASSTGEAETQYF	TGTGCCAGCAGCACTGGTGAGGCAGAGACCCAGTACTTC	NA	TRBV7-8	NA	TRBJ2-5
CASSPAGSSYNEQFF	TGTGCCAGCAGTCCAGCGGGGAGCTCCTACAATGAGCAGTTCTTC	TRBD2	TRBV28	NA	TRBJ2-1
CASSQGVRRLAGGRADTQYF	TGCGCCAGCAGCCAAGGAGTAAGACGGCTAGCGGGAGGGCGGGCAGATACGCAGTATTTT	TRBD2	TRBV4-1	NA	TRBJ2-3
CATSRDGGASGRYEQFF	TGTGCCACCAGCAGAGATGGGGGGGCTAGCGGGAGATATGAGCAGTTCTTC	TRBD2	TRBV15	NA	TRBJ2-1